A selection of T cell receptor beta chains follows, all from one sample in a study of cytomegalovirus exposure and HLA in healthy donors. Here immunoSEQ multiplex PCR was the method, and the copy in TCRdb shows in-frame clones only, minus some. This table holds some 120,000 clones, around 85% found once. Sequencing was performed on PBMCs. The receptor source for this set is a woman younger than 45 in good health and CMV-seropositive. Both conserved end residues are part of each CDR3. Fields, in order: D gene, V gene, J gene, clone size, CDR3 protein, CDR3 DNA. A D gene is named only where the DNA matches it firmly. Clone size is stated in some rows and not others, as once, few, many or a class when expanded.

>NA|TRBV9|TRBJ2-5|NA
CASSVARGETQYF
TGTGCCAGCAGCGTAGCTAGAGGGGAGACCCAGTACTTC
>TRBD2|TRBV5-8|TRBJ2-1|NA
CASSLGLAGYNEQFF
TGTGCCAGCAGCTTGGGTCTAGCGGGTTACAATGAGCAGTTCTTC
>TRBD1|TRBV5-4|TRBJ1-6|NA
CASSLGQGLSPLHF
TGTGCCAGCAGCTTGGGACAGGGACTTTCACCCCTCCACTTT
>NA|TRBV5-1|TRBJ2-2|NA
CASSLVGGTGELFF
TGCGCCAGCAGCTTGGTGGGGGGCACCGGGGAGCTGTTTTTT
>NA|TRBV15|TRBJ2-4|NA
CATSSPGEGLENIQYF
TGTGCCACCAGCAGCCCAGGGGAGGGGCTCGAAAACATTCAGTACTTC
>NA|TRBV10-3|TRBJ1-5|NA
CAISESYSIYSNQPQHF
TGTGCCATCAGTGAGTCGTATAGTATTTATAGCAATCAGCCCCAGCATTTT
>NA|TRBV4-1|TRBJ2-7|NA
CASSQTGTYEQYF
TGCGCCAGCAGCCAGACAGGAACCTACGAGCAGTACTTC
>NA|TRBV6-1|TRBJ2-5|NA
CASNFLQETQYF
TGTGCCAGCAATTTCCTCCAAGAGACCCAGTACTTC
>TRBD1|TRBV2|TRBJ1-3|NA
CASSGDRIFTGNTIYF
TGTGCCAGCAGTGGGGACAGGATATTCACCGGAAACACCATATATTTT
>NA|TRBV29-1|TRBJ1-2|NA
CSVALGDSGYTF
TGCAGCGTTGCTCTGGGGGACTCTGGCTACACCTTC
>TRBD2|TRBV2|TRBJ2-7|NA
CASRRTSGYEQYF
TGTGCCAGCAGGAGGACTAGCGGCTACGAGCAGTACTTC
>NA|TRBV5-4|TRBJ2-5|NA
CASSLGDPQETQYF
TGTGCCAGCAGCTTGGGCGATCCTCAAGAGACCCAGTACTTC
>NA|TRBV5-1|TRBJ1-6|NA
CASSFQARVVTNSPLHF
TGCGCCAGCAGTTTCCAGGCCAGAGTCGTCACTAATTCACCCCTCCACTTT
>NA|TRBV30|TRBJ2-7|once
CAWSRPAGAFLEQYF
TGTGCCTGGAGTCGGCCGGCAGGGGCCTTCTTAGAGCAGTACTTC
>NA|TRBV19|TRBJ1-2|few
CASSINPGYYGYTF
TGTGCCAGTAGTATCAATCCGGGATACTATGGCTACACCTTC
>TRBD2|TRBV2|TRBJ2-7|once
CASGLTSGKSYEQYF
TGTGCCAGCGGGCTCACTAGCGGTAAATCCTACGAGCAGTACTTC
>NA|TRBV5-1|TRBJ2-5|NA
CASGRTPQETQYF
TGCGCCAGCGGGCGGACTCCCCAAGAGACCCAGTACTTC
>NA|TRBV19|TRBJ1-3|once
CASSITPSGFSGNTIYF
TGTGCCAGTAGTATAACACCCTCGGGATTTTCTGGAAACACCATATATTTT
>NA|TRBV5-1|TRBJ1-6|NA
CASSLGSAYNSPLHF
TGCGCCAGCAGCTTAGGGAGCGCTTATAATTCACCCCTCCACTTT
>NA|TRBV7-9|TRBJ2-1|NA
CASSLGPMNEQFF
TGTGCCAGCAGCTTAGGGCCCATGAATGAGCAGTTCTTC
>TRBD2|TRBV4-2|TRBJ2-3|NA
CASSQESAQAGVVDTQYF
TGTGCCAGCAGCCAAGAAAGCGCGCAAGCGGGAGTAGTAGATACGCAGTATTTT
>NA|TRBV4-1|TRBJ2-1|once
CASSQDWSSYNEQFF
TGCGCCAGCAGCCAAGACTGGAGCTCCTACAATGAGCAGTTCTTC
>NA|TRBV9|TRBJ1-1|NA
CASSVAGADNEAFF
TGTGCCAGCAGCGTGGCAGGGGCGGATAATGAAGCTTTCTTT